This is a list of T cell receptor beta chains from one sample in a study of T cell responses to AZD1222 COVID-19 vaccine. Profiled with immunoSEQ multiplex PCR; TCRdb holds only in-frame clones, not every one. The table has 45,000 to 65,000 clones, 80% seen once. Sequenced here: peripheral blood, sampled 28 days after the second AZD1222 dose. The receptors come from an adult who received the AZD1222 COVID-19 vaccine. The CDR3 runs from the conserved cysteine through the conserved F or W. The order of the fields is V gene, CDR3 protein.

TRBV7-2,CASRPPGASTDTQYF
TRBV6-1,CASSATLGRANSPLHF
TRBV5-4,CASSLAAGGTDTQYF
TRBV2,CASRKGNSYEQYF
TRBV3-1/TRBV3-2,CASSQSSGANVLTF
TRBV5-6,CASSFFAPLILTGELFF
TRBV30,CAWTGLTEAFF
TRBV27,CASGYAGATEQYF
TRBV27,CASSLRGQSYGYTF
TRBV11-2,CASSLIGLGIADTQYF
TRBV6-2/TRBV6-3,CASSYSTADSYEQYF
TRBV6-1,CASSGVSGTSGRGLHNEQFF
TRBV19,CASSLRQRNYEQYF
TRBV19,CASSTDRSGNTIYF
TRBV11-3,CASSFYNTGELFF
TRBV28,CASSLILDQPQHF
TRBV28,CASTGSVRQPQHF
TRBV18,CASSPPSQPGQQYF
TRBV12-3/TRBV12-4,CASSLYGNTEAFF
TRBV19,CASSAVPGHIYNEQFF
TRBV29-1,CSVRSGTGFTGELFF
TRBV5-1,CASSLGPTVDYGYTF
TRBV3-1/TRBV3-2,CASSQDASTGELFF
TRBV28,CASSFVGAAFF
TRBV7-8,CASSLDGLFYEQYF
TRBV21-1,CASSNADSSYNSPLHF
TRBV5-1,CASSLAPTGPGNTIYF
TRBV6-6,CASSPRRGKGGNVQPQHF
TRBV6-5,CASSSGTEPSPLHF
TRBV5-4,CASSLSGTGGEKLFF
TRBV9,CASSGRRRGRDTGELFF
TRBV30,CAWSSPGETQYF
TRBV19,CASRPGQGSYGYTF
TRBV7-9,CASSLGSGLNTEAFF
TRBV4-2,CASSQDWASSQGLNEKLFF
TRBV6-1,CASSEARGRNTGELFF
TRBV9,CASSAGTSGGARVVHEQFF
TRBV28,CASSYSGRTDTQYF